Shown below are 20 T cell receptor beta chains from a single sample sequenced in a study of shared clonotypes between healthy human individuals. Measured with immunoSEQ multiplex PCR; TCRdb has only the in-frame clones, and not every one. The sample lists under 1,100,000 clones, around 76% occurring once. The sequenced sample was memory CD4+ T cells sorted from blood. The subset denotes: CD45RA-negative fraction. The origin of the receptors is a man aged 18-30 years in good health.

The V gene is TRBV6-1, the J gene TRBJ2-1, with TRBD2 matching over 9 bases. Germline lookup yields CDR1 MNHNS and CDR2 SASEGT. V gave up 2 bases and J gave up 6 bases; unmatched junction bases: 5. The CDR3 loop spans 15 amino acids. CDR3 residues: CASSELAGFINEQFF. In DNA, the CDR3 is TGTGCCAGCAGTGAACTAGCGGGGTTTATCAATGAGCAGTTCTTC.

This rearrangement joins TRBV28 to TRBJ2-7; 7 nucleotides line up with TRBD2. The CDR3 covers 13 residues. V dropped 3 bases and J dropped 7; count of bases not matched to a gene: 6. CDR1 and CDR2 from the germline V gene are MDHEN and SYDVKM. CDR3 nucleotide sequence: TGTGCCAGCAGTTTGCAGGGAGGGCGGGAGCAGTACTTC. The encoded protein is CASSLQGGREQYF.

The V call is TRBV5-4, the J call TRBJ2-7; D is possibly TRBD1 (6 bases). V dropped 2 bases and J dropped 0 bases, with 6 bases sitting between them. This CDR3 comprises 13 residues. Germline CDR1 SGHNT, CDR2 YYREEE (reference sequence). CDR3 coding DNA: TGTGCCAGCAGCTTCAGGGGCTCCTACGAGCAGTACTTC. It yields the protein CASSFRGSYEQYF.

The chain couples TRBV7-2 to TRBJ1-4; 8 nucleotides align to TRBD1. V trimming: 1 base; J trimming: 5 bases; junction bases outside the gene matches: 9. Germline-derived CDR1 and CDR2 are SGHTA and FQGNSA. The CDR3 has 17 amino acids. CDR3 protein: CASSLGSSGTGNEKLFF. CDR3 sequence (DNA): TGTGCCAGCAGCTTAGGATCTTCTGGGACAGGCAATGAAAAACTGTTTTTT.

Written as DNA, the CDR3 is TGTGCCAGCAGTACTTTCCGCGGGGCAGGTGGCAATCAGCCCCAGCATTTT. As protein: CASSTFRGAGGNQPQHF. This chain connects TRBV27 to TRBJ1-5, with D possibly being TRBD1 (5 bases). V was shortened by 5 bases and J by 2 bases, with 19 bases between the two germline ends. Germline lookup yields CDR1 MNHEY and CDR2 SMNVEV (reference sequence). The CDR3 covers 17 residues.

This clone has more than one count but fewer than ten. The chain uses TRBV6-6 and TRBJ2-7; possibly TRBD1 for D (6 bases). The germline CDR1 and CDR2 sequences are MNHNY and SVGAGI (reference sequence). CDR3 size: 15 residues. V lost 2 bases and J 2 bases, leaving 13 bases between the germline ends. The CDR3 nucleotides are TGTGCCAGCAGTTACCGGCAGGGGTCAGCCTACGAGCAGTACTTC. It codes for CASSYRQGSAYEQYF.

The chain joins TRBV6-1 to TRBJ1-1; a weak D match, TRBD1 (5 bases). The germline V and J ends were trimmed by 7 bases and 0 bases, with 15 bases remaining between them. CDR1 and CDR2 (germline): MNHNS, SASEGT. The CDR3 has 15 amino acids. CDR3 in amino acids: CASTVSGAMNTEAFF. DNA for the CDR3: TGTGCCAGCACAGTTTCCGGGGCCATGAACACTGAAGCTTTCTTT.

V is TRBV5-1 and J is TRBJ2-7, with a tentative D call TRBD2 (6 bases). Trimming left V 0 bases short and J 3 bases short, with 13 bases between. The CDR3 loop spans 15 amino acids. Germline values: CDR1 SGHRS, CDR2 YFSETQ. The CDR3 bases are TGCGCCAGCAGCTTGGGGTTGGGCGGGAACTACGAGCAGTACTTC. As protein: CASSLGLGGNYEQYF.

This clone was recorded once. V usage is TRBV2 and J usage is TRBJ1-2, with D uncertain. Germline V lookup: CDR1 SNHLY, CDR2 FYNNEI. V was cut by 3 bases and J by 2 bases, with 10 bases left in between. CDR3 length equals 14 residues. The CDR3 loop is CASSDTGLNYGYTF. The CDR3 DNA follows: TGTGCCAGCAGTGACACCGGGCTGAACTATGGCTACACCTTC.

At least ten counts were recorded for this clone. The chain uses TRBV6-6 and TRBJ1-2; 10 bases match TRBD1. The CDR3 extends over 15 amino acids. V shed 6 bases, J shed 3 bases, and the junction held 7 bases outside the gene matches. The V gene's germline CDR1 is MNHNY and CDR2 SVGAGI (reference sequence). The CDR3 region is CASRRTGGYDYGYTF. In nucleotides, the CDR3 is TGTGCCAGCAGGCGGACAGGGGGGTACGACTATGGCTACACCTTC.

The rearrangement uses TRBV4-1 and TRBJ2-5, with D possibly being TRBD2 (6 bases). This CDR3 has 15 residues. Germline CDR1 is MGHRA and CDR2 is YSYEKL. Trimming shortened V by 0 bases and J by 5 bases, and 13 bases separated the two germline ends. The CDR3 bases are TGCGCCAGCAGCCAAGATGGGGACTCCTGGGAGACCCAGTACTTC. It translates to CASSQDGDSWETQYF.

The V call is TRBV11-2, the J call TRBJ1-1; TRBD1 is a possible D gene (6 bases). V was pared by 5 bases and J by 3 bases, with 13 bases between. Germline-derived CDR1 and CDR2 are SGHAT and FQNNGV. CDR3 length equals 14 residues. CDR3 in amino acids: CASSPRGVDTEAFF. CDR3 bases: TGTGCCAGCAGCCCCAGGGGCGTAGACACTGAAGCTTTCTTT.

The V gene is TRBV11-2, the J gene TRBJ2-5; D is unclear. From germline, CDR1 is SGHAT and CDR2 FQNNGV. The CDR3 has 13 amino acids. Trimming took 5 bases from V and 3 from J, leaving 10 bases between them. The CDR3 coding sequence is TGTGCCAGCAGCCCCCTATGGGAAGAGACCCAGTACTTC. This codes for CASSPLWEETQYF.

This sequence joins TRBV7-9 and TRBJ2-7, with 7 bases matching TRBD1. The J segment lost 2 bases and the V segment lost 8 bases, leaving 0 bases of the junction unmatched. Germline-derived CDR1 and CDR2 are SEHNR and FQNEAQ (reference sequence). The CDR3 has 11 residues. DNA of the CDR3: TGTGCCAGCGGACAGGCCTACGAGCAGTACTTC. Protein sequence: CASGQAYEQYF.

This clone was detected once. The rearrangement uses TRBV5-1 and TRBJ2-2; tentatively, D is TRBD1 (5 bases). Between the trimmed V and J ends, which lost 5 bases and 5 bases, there was a span of 10 bases. Per the germline V gene, CDR1 is SGHRS and CDR2 is YFSETQ. The CDR3 is 13 amino acids. CDR3: CASSFAGTGELFF. CDR3 DNA: TGCGCCAGCAGTTTTGCAGGGACCGGGGAGCTGTTTTTT.

The V gene is TRBV2, the J gene TRBJ2-3; 8 bases fit TRBD2. V dropped 6 bases and J dropped 4; count of bases not matched to a gene: 12. The CDR3 is 16 residues long. In germline, CDR1 is SNHLY, CDR2 FYNNEI. The chain's CDR3 is CASSSASGGRSDTQYF. In DNA, the CDR3 is TGTGCCAGCAGCAGTGCGAGCGGGGGCCGATCAGATACGCAGTATTTT.

This clone was detected a few times. This same CDR3 is encoded by further DNA sequences in the sample. The chain is built from TRBV7-2 and TRBJ2-7; D ambiguous. The CDR3 totals 12 residues. V lost 4 bases to trimming and J lost 4 bases, with 8 bases between them. Germline values: CDR1 SGHTA, CDR2 FQGNSA. The CDR3 DNA sequence: TGTGCCAGCAGCTCCTCTGCTTACGAGCAGTACTTC. This sequence encodes CASSSSAYEQYF. Full variable domain (rest looked up from reference TRBV7-2 and TRBJ2-7): GAGVSQSPSNKVTEKGKDVELRCDPISGHTALYWYRQSLGQGLEFLIYFQGNSAPDKSGLPSDRFSAERTGGSVSTLTIQRTQQEDSAVYLCASSSSAYEQYFGPGTRLTVT.

The gene calls are TRBV10-3 and TRBJ2-5; 9 nucleotides line up with TRBD1. V was pared by 6 bases and J by 12 bases, with 8 bases of the junction left unmatched. The germline CDR1 and CDR2 sequences are ENHRY and SYGVKD. This CDR3 has 12 amino acids. The CDR3 loop is CAISEPGQGKYF. CDR3 coding DNA: TGTGCCATCAGCGAACCGGGACAGGGAAAGTACTTC.

The rearrangement uses TRBV2 and TRBJ1-4, with TRBD1 matching over 7 bases. V dropped 1 base and J dropped 4; count of bases not matched to a gene: 3. The CDR3 consists of 15 residues. Per the germline V gene, CDR1 is SNHLY and CDR2 is FYNNEI. CDR3 DNA sequence: TGTGCCAGCAGTGAAGGGGACAGCTTTAATGAAAAACTGTTTTTT. It codes for CASSEGDSFNEKLFF. The full variable domain, rest sourced from reference TRBV2 and TRBJ1-4, is EPEVTQTPSHQVTQMGQEVILRCVPISNHLYFYWYRQILGQKVEFLVSFYNNEISEKSEIFDDQFSVERPDGSNFTLKIRSTKLEDSAMYFCASSEGDSFNEKLFFGSGTQLSVL.

The V call is TRBV6-6, the J call TRBJ2-1; 9 bases align to TRBD2. Germline assignment: CDR1 MNHNY and CDR2 SVGAGI (reference sequence). J was trimmed by 9 bases and V by 4 bases; bases with no gene match: 10. The CDR3 loop spans 15 amino acids. This CDR3 reads CASSFTGTSSGEQFF. Here the CDR3 DNA reads TGTGCCAGCAGTTTTACCGGGACTAGCTCGGGTGAGCAGTTCTTC.